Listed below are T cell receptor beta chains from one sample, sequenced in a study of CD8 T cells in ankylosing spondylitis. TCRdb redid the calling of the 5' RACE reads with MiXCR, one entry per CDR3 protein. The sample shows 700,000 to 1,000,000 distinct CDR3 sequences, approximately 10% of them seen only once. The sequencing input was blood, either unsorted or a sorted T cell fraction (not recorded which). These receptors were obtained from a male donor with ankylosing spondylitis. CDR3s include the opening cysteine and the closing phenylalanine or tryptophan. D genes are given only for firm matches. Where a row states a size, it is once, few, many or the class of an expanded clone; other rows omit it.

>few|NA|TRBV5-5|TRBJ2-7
TGTGCCAGCAGCTTAGACACGACAGGACACGAGCAGTACTTC
CASSLDTTGHEQYF
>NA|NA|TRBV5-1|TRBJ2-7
TGCGCCAGCAGCTTGGGGGACGGTCTCTACGAGCAGTACTTC
CASSLGDGLYEQYF
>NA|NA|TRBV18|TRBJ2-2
TGTGCCAGCTCAGACCAGACCGGGGAGCTGTTTTTT
CASSDQTGELFF
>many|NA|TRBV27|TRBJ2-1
TGTGCCAGCAGTTTACGGACTACGCGAAGGGAGCAGTTCTTC
CASSLRTTRREQFF
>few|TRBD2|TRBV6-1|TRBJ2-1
TGTGCCAGCAGCCACCCTAGCGGGGGTTCGAATGAGCAGTTCTTC
CASSHPSGGSNEQFF
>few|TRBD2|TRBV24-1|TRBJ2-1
TGTGCCACCAGTGATCCGGGGGGGCCGGGAAATGAGCAGTTCTTC
CATSDPGGPGNEQFF
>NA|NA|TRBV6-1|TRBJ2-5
TGTGCCAGCAGTGAAGGCATTGAGGAGACCCAGTACTTC
CASSEGIEETQYF
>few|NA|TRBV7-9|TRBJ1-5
TGTGCCAGCAGCTTAGGCGAGGGGGGAACGGACAATCAGCCCCAGCATTTT
CASSLGEGGTDNQPQHF
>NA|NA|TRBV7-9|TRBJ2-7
TGTGCCAGCAGCTTAGCGGGACGGATCCCCTTCTACGAGCAGTACTTC
CASSLAGRIPFYEQYF
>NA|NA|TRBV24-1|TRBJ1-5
TGTGCCACCGGCGAGGGTAGGCATGGCAATCAGCCCCAGCATTTT
CATGEGRHGNQPQHF
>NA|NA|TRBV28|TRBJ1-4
TGTGCCAGCAGCCGGACCTTGGGGGTGCGCGAAAAACTGTTTTTT
CASSRTLGVREKLFF
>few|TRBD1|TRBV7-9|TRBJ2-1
TGTGCCAGCAGCCGCCTAACAGGGGGCTACAATGAGCAGTTCTTC
CASSRLTGGYNEQFF
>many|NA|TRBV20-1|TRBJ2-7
TGCAGTGCTAGAGGTCCCCGGGAGCAGTACTTC
CSARGPREQYF
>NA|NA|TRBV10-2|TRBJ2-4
TGCGCCAGCAGTGACTCGAGGGGGATTCAGTACTTC
CASSDSRGIQYF
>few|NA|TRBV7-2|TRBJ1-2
TGTGCCAGCAGCTTGAACAGGGACGCAGTCTATGGCTACACCTTC
CASSLNRDAVYGYTF
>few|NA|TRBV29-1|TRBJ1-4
TGCAGCGCTATGGACGGTGGGAATGAAAAACTGTTTTTT
CSAMDGGNEKLFF
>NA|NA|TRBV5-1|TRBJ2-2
TGCGCCAGCAGCCCATCCTGGGCCACCGGGGAGCTGTTTTTT
CASSPSWATGELFF
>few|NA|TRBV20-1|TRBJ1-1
TGCAGTGCTAGCCACCAGGACAGTCAGCTTTCTGAAGCTTTCTTT
CSASHQDSQLSEAFF
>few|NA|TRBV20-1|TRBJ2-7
TGCAGTGCTAGAGAGGAGGGCCGGGACGAGCAGTACTTC
CSAREEGRDEQYF
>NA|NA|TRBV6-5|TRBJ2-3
TGTGCCAGCAGTTACTCGATAGAGTTTTTCACAGATACGCAGTATTTT
CASSYSIEFFTDTQYF
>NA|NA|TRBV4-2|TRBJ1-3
TGTGCCAGCAGCCAAGTGACTGGGACATCCATATATTTT
CASSQVTGTSIYF
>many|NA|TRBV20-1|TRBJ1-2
TGCAGTGCTAGAGATCCCCCGGGGAACTATGGCTACACCTTC
CSARDPPGNYGYTF
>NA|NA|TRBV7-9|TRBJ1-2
TGTGCCAGCAGCTTGGGGGAGGTCTACACCTTC
CASSLGEVYTF
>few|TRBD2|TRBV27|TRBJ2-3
TGTGCCAGCAGTTTTTGGGCGGGGGGTAGCACAGATACGCAGTATTTT
CASSFWAGGSTDTQYF
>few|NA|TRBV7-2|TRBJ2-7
TGTGCCAGCAGCTTAGTTATAAGCTCCTACGAGCAGTACTTC
CASSLVISSYEQYF
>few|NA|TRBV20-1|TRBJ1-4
TGCAGTGCTAAGGGAAATGAAAAACTGTTTTTT
CSAKGNEKLFF
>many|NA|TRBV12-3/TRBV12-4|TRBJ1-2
TGTGCCAGCACCCTTTTAGGGCCCTCAACTCGATTCTATGGCTACACCTTC
CASTLLGPSTRFYGYTF
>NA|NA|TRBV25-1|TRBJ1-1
TGTGCCAGCAGTGATTCAGAAACGGGGGACACTGAAGCTTTCTTT
CASSDSETGDTEAFF
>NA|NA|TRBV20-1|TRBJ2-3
TGCAGTGCCCGGGACTATACGCAGTATTTT
CSARDYTQYF
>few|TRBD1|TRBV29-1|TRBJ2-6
TGCAGCGTTGGGGACAGGCGCTCTGGGGCCAACGTCCTGACTTTC
CSVGDRRSGANVLTF
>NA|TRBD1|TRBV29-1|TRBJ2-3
TGCAGCGTTGATGGGACAGGGGTGGCGGATACGCAGTATTTT
CSVDGTGVADTQYF
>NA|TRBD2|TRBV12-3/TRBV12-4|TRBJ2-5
TGTGCCAGCAGTCCTCGACTAGCGGGGCGGGAGACCCAGTACTTC
CASSPRLAGRETQYF
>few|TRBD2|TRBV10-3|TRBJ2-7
TGTGCCATCAGTGAGAAGATAGGACTAGCGGGAGGAGAGCAGTACTTC
CAISEKIGLAGGEQYF
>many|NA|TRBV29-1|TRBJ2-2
TGCAGCGTTGAAGGGGACGGGTATCTGAACACCGGGGAGCTGTTTTTT
CSVEGDGYLNTGELFF
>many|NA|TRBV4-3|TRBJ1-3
TGCGCCAGCAGCCAAGATGGTCAGAGAGGAAACACCATATATTTT
CASSQDGQRGNTIYF
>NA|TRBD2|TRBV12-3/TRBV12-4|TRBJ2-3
TGTGCCAGCAGCTTTGGACTAGCGGAGGGTACGCAGTATTTT
CASSFGLAEGTQYF
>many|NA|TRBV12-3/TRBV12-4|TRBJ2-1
TGTGCCAGCAGTTTCGTCTCCGGGGGTTTAAATGAGCAGTTCTTC
CASSFVSGGLNEQFF
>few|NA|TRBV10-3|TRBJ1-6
TGTGCCATCAGTGAAAGTCAGACTAATTCACCCCTCCACTTT
CAISESQTNSPLHF
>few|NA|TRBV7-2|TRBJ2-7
TGTGCCAGCAGCCCCAATCGACTGGGCGAGCAGTACTTC
CASSPNRLGEQYF
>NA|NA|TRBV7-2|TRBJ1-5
TGTGCCAGCAGCTTATTGTGGGGTCAGCCCCAGCATTTT
CASSLLWGQPQHF
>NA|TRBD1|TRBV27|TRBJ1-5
TGTGCCAGCAGTCACCGACAGGGGATTCGCCAGCCCCAGCATTTT
CASSHRQGIRQPQHF
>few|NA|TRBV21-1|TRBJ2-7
TGTGCCAGCAGCAACGAGACAATGGGACAGGGCCTTTACGAGCAGTACTTC
CASSNETMGQGLYEQYF